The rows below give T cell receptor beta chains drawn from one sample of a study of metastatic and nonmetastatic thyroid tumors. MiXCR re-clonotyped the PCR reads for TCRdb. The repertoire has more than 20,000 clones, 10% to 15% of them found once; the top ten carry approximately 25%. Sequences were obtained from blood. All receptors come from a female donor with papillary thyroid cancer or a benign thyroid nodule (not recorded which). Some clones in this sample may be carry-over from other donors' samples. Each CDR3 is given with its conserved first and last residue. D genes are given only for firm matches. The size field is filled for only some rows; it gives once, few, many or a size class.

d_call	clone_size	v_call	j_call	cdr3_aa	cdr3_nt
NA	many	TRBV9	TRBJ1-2	CASSVEDGIGYTF	TGTGCCAGCAGCGTAGAAGACGGCATTGGCTACACCTTC
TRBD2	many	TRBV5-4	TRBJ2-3	CASSSASGGGTDTQYF	TGTGCCAGCAGCTCGGCTAGCGGGGGGGGGACAGATACGCAGTATTTT
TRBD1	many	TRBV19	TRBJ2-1	CASSDRDGDEQFF	TGTGCCAGTAGTGACAGGGATGGGGATGAGCAGTTCTTC
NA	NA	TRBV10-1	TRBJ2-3	CASSEQPPDTQYF	TGCGCCAGCAGTGAACAGCCACCGGATACGCAGTATTTT
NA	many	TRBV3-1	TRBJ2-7	CASSQAPLVAYEQYF	TGTGCCAGCAGCCAAGCCCCTCTAGTTGCCTACGAGCAGTACTTC
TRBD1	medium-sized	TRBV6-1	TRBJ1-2	CASSASQDRGLGYTF	TGTGCCAGCAGTGCCTCCCAGGACAGGGGGCTTGGCTACACCTTC
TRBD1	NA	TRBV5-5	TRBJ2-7	CASSLFPRQGAEEQYF	TGTGCCAGCAGCTTGTTTCCGCGACAGGGGGCAGAAGAGCAGTACTTC
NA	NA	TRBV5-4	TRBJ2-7	CASTNTGDSSYEQYF	TGTGCCAGCACCAACACAGGGGACTCATCCTACGAGCAGTACTTC
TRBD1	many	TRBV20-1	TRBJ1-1	CSARAHRGTEAFF	TGCAGTGCTAGAGCCCACAGGGGGACTGAAGCTTTCTTT
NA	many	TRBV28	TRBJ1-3	CASFSSGNTIYF	TGTGCCAGCTTTAGCTCTGGAAACACCATATATTTT
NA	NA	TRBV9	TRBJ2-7	CAISVEARTGEQHF	TGTGCCATCAGCGTAGAGGCCAGGACGGGAGAGCAGCACTTC
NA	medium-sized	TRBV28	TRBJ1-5	CASSYSNQPQHF	TGTGCCAGCAGTTACTCGAATCAGCCCCAGCATTTT
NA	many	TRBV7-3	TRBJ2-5	CASSSPGLQETQYF	TGTGCCAGCAGCTCACCCGGGCTCCAAGAGACCCAGTACTTC
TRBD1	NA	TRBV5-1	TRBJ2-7	CASSWDPGQGAYEQYF	TGCGCCAGCAGCTGGGATCCGGGACAGGGGGCTTACGAGCAGTACTTC
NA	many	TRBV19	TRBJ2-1	CASSIGPASRLTANEQFF	TGTGCCAGTAGTATTGGGCCAGCTAGTAGATTGACTGCTAATGAGCAGTTCTTC
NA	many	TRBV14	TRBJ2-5	CASSQDLGQRTQYF	TGTGCCAGCAGCCAAGATCTGGGTCAGAGGACCCAGTACTTC
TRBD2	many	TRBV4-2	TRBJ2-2	CASSPAGGVNTGELFF	TGTGCCAGCAGCCCAGCGGGAGGGGTAAACACCGGGGAGCTGTTTTTT
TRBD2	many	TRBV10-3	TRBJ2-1	CAISSGTFQGNEQFF	TGTGCCATCAGTAGCGGGACGTTCCAAGGGAATGAGCAGTTCTTC
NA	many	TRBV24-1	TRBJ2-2	CATSLRLDTGELFF	TGTGCCACCAGTCTTAGACTTGACACCGGGGAGCTGTTTTTT
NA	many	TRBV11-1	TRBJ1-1	CASSPGPGRRGGTEAFF	TGTGCCAGCAGCCCAGGGCCGGGTCGCCGGGGGGGCACTGAAGCTTTCTTT
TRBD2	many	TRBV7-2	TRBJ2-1	CASCHGGDNEQFF	TGTGCCAGCTGCCACGGGGGGGACAATGAGCAGTTCTTC
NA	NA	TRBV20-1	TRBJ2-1	CSASPRDYNEQFF	TGCAGTGCAAGCCCTAGGGACTACAATGAGCAGTTCTTC
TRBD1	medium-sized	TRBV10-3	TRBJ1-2	CAIHDDRGKGYTF	TGTGCCATCCATGACGACAGGGGGAAAGGCTACACCTTC
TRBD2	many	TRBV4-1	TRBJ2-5	CASRRLAGGIETQYF	TGCGCCAGCAGGCGCCTAGCGGGGGGAATTGAGACCCAGTACTTC
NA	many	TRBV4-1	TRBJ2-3	CASSQEEALSSTDTQYF	TGCGCCAGCAGCCAAGAAGAGGCACTTTCTAGCACAGATACGCAGTATTTT
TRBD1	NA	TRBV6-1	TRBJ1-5	CASRSGGRGNQPQHF	TGTGCCAGCAGGTCAGGGGGGAGGGGCAATCAGCCCCAGCATTTT
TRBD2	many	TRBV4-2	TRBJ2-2	CASSQDSLAGAGELFF	TGTGCCAGCAGCCAAGATTCCTTAGCGGGAGCCGGGGAGCTGTTTTTT
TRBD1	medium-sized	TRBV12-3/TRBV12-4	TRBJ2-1	CASSRGQGFDEQFF	TGTGCCAGCAGCCGGGGACAGGGTTTTGATGAGCAGTTCTTC
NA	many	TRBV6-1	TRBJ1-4	CASSRTREVEKLFF	TGTGCCAGCAGTAGGACCCGGGAGGTTGAAAAACTGTTTTTT
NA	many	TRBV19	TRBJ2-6	CASSIQPVRDSGANVLTF	TGTGCCAGTAGTATTCAGCCGGTAAGAGACTCTGGGGCCAACGTCCTGACTTTC
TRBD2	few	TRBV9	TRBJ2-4	CASSSRTSVVKNIQYF	TGTGCCAGCAGCTCCAGGACTAGCGTCGTCAAAAACATTCAGTACTTC
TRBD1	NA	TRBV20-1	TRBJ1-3	CSASDDRQGPGDTIYF	TGCAGTGCTAGCGACGACAGACAGGGGCCTGGAGACACCATATACTTT
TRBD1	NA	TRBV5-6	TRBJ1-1	CASSAWDRGNTEAFF	TGTGCCAGCAGCGCCTGGGACAGGGGTAACACTGAAGCTTTCTTT
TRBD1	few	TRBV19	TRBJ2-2	CASSIDREPGELFF	TGTGCCAGTAGTATTGACAGGGAACCCGGGGAGCTGTTTTTT
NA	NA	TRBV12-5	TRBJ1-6	CASGLRPGISYNPPIHF	TGTGCTAGTGGTTTGAGACCGGGGATCTCCTATAATCCACCCATCCACTTT
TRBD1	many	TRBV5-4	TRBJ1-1	CASNSDRVTEAFF	TGTGCCAGCAACTCCGACAGGGTTACTGAAGCTTTCTTT
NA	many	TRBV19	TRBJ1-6	CASSIRQGSSYNSPLHF	TGTGCCAGTAGTATTCGCCAGGGAAGCTCCTATAATTCACCCCTCCACTTT
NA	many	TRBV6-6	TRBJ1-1	CASSYGTAPNTEAFF	TGTGCCAGCAGTTACGGGACGGCTCCGAACACTGAAGCTTTCTTT
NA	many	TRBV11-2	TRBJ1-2	CVSSFSKGWKGYTF	TGTGTCAGCAGCTTCTCAAAGGGATGGAAGGGCTACACCTTC
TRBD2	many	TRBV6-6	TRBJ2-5	CASSYQAGVGQETQYF	TGTGCCAGCAGTTACCAAGCGGGGGTAGGGCAAGAGACCCAGTACTTC
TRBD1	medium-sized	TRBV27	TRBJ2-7	CASSLGDRGYEQYF	TGTGCCAGCAGTTTAGGGGACAGGGGCTACGAGCAGTACTTC
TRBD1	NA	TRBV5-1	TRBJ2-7	CASSLDLTGGIDEQYF	TGCGCCAGCAGCTTGGATCTGACAGGGGGGATCGACGAGCAGTACTTC
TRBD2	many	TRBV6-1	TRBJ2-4	CASSDDKRGRRGGIQYF	TGTGCCAGCAGTGATGATAAGCGGGGGCGGAGGGGGGGCATTCAGTACTTC
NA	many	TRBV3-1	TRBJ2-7	CASSQDASGSSYEQYF	TGTGCCAGCAGCCAAGATGCGAGCGGAAGCTCCTACGAGCAGTACTTC
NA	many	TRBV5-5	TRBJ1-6	CASSTRGEGSNSPLHF	TGTGCCAGCAGCACACGTGGTGAGGGGTCAAATTCACCCCTCCACTTT
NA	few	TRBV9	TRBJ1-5	CASSVDGAGQPQHF	TGTGCCAGCAGCGTAGACGGGGCTGGGCAGCCCCAGCATTTT
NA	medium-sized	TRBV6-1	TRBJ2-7	CASSLGAYEQYF	TGTGCCAGCAGTCTTGGAGCCTACGAGCAGTACTTC
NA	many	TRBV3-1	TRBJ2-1	CASSQGLGDEQFF	TGTGCCAGCAGCCAAGGCCTGGGGGATGAGCAGTTCTTC
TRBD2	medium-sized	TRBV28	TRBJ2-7	CASSPGTSGRNYEQYF	TGTGCCAGCAGCCCCGGGACTAGCGGGAGGAATTACGAGCAGTACTTC
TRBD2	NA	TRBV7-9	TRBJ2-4	CASSFGLAGGGDIQYF	TGTGCCAGCAGCTTCGGACTAGCGGGGGGCGGGGACATTCAGTACTTC
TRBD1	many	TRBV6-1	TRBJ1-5	CASSGKTGGHQPQHF	TGTGCCAGCAGTGGCAAGACAGGGGGCCATCAGCCCCAGCATTTT
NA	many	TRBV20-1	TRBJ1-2	CSARIAGGYTF	TGCAGTGCCCGAATTGCGGGGGGCTACACCTTC
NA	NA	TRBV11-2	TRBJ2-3	CASRAYRTGSTGTQYF	TGTGCCAGCCGCGCATACCGGACGGGTTCCACAGGTACGCAGTATTTT
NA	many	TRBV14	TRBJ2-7	CASSPRGQLLHF	TGTGCCAGCAGCCCTCGGGGCCAGCTGCTTCACTTC
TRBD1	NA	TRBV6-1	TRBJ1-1	CASTQEYRGDTEAFF	TGTGCCAGCACTCAAGAGTACAGGGGGGACACTGAAGCCTTCTTT